The 29 T cell receptor beta chains listed next were all sequenced from one sample in a study of monozygotic twins with inflammatory bowel disease. TCRdb reprocessed the 5' RACE reads and keeps a single row for each CDR3 protein, giving no DNA. Its clone listing holds about 300,000 distinct CDR3 sequences. Sample: blood. These receptors originate from a human donor with ulcerative colitis or Crohn's disease, or a healthy co-twin of an affected twin (not recorded which).

The V gene is TRBV5-6, the J gene TRBJ2-1; TCRdb outputs TRBD1, but without DNA this stays unchecked. The CDR3 runs to 12 residues. Germline CDR1 SGHDT, CDR2 YYEEEE. The CDR3 region is CATGTGGNEQFF.

The gene calls are TRBV5-1 and TRBJ1-2. This CDR3 is built from 16 residues. Germline CDR1 reads SGHRS; CDR2 reads YFSETQ. The CDR3 spells CASSSGSEGPNYGYTF.

The chain uses TRBV7-2 and TRBJ1-3; without DNA, the TCRdb call of TRBD1 cannot be checked. Germline CDR1 SGHTA, CDR2 FQGNSA. The CDR3 runs to 17 residues. The CDR3 here is CASSFAPTGGSGNTIYF.

CDR3: CASSPVWAQIGETQYF. V is TRBV5-1 and J is TRBJ2-5; TCRdb designates TRBD2, a call that cannot be tested without DNA. The CDR3 has 16 residues. The germline gives CDR1 SGHRS, CDR2 YFSETQ.

V and J are TRBV27 and TRBJ2-5; TCRdb's assignment of TRBD2 cannot be checked, as there is no DNA. Germline assignment: CDR1 MNHEY and CDR2 SMNVEV (reference sequence). The CDR3 totals 16 residues. This CDR3 reads CASSPLPTGLGETQYF.

The J gene is TRBJ2-7, the V gene TRBV7-8. CDR1 and CDR2 (germline): SGHVS, FQNEAQ. CDR3 length equals 14 residues. The CDR3 sequence is CASTISGRAHEQYF.

The chain recombines TRBV15 with TRBJ2-5. Germline assignment: CDR1 LNHNV and CDR2 YYDKDF (reference sequence). The CDR3 has 15 residues. The CDR3: CATSRDLGIGETQYF.

The CDR3: CASSQDRTAYGYTF. The chain couples TRBV3-1 to TRBJ1-2; with no DNA, the TCRdb D assignment of TRBD1 cannot be verified. There are 14 residues in the CDR3. Germline CDR1 reads LGHDT; CDR2 reads YNNKEL (reference sequence). Together with reference TRBV3-1 and TRBJ1-2, the CDR3 gives the full variable domain: DTAVSQTPKYLVTQMGNDKSIKCEQNLGHDTMYWYKQDSKKFLKIMFSYNNKELIINETVPNRFSPKSPDKAHLNLHINSLELGDSAVYFCASSQDRTAYGYTFGSGTRLTVV.

The rearrangement links TRBV18 to TRBJ2-7; no DNA is available, so the TRBD2 call from TCRdb remains unchecked. Germline V gene data show CDR1 as KGHSH and CDR2 as LQKENI. This CDR3 contains 16 residues. The CDR3 sequence: CASSPIQGSGAYEQYF.

V and J are TRBV11-1 and TRBJ2-7; as DNA is missing, the TRBD1 call by TCRdb cannot be tested. The CDR3 contains 14 residues. Germline CDR1 is SGHAT and CDR2 is FQDESV (reference sequence). The CDR3 is CASSRPGDGYEQYF.

CDR3 amino acids: CASSHTGPPLHF. V usage is TRBV7-2 and J usage is TRBJ1-6; TCRdb names TRBD1, which stays unverified in the absence of DNA. Germline values: CDR1 SGHTA, CDR2 FQGNSA. The CDR3 covers 12 residues.

The chain employs TRBV5-6 and TRBJ1-2; TCRdb's D call of TRBD1 is untestable without DNA. Per the germline V gene, CDR1 is SGHDT and CDR2 is YYEEEE. The CDR3 extends over 14 amino acids. The CDR3 sequence: CASSLETGTPVYTF.

The rearrangement links TRBV6-6 to TRBJ1-4. Germline V gene lookup returns CDR1 MNHNY and CDR2 SVGAGI (reference sequence). The CDR3 length is 14 residues. The CDR3 region is CASSSPGTNEKLFF.

The chain couples TRBV6-5 to TRBJ2-1; TCRdb's D call of TRBD2 is untestable without DNA. The CDR3 has 16 residues. Per germline, CDR1 MNHEY and CDR2 SVGAGI. This CDR3 reads CASSYWTGGSANEQFF.

The chain combines TRBV6-2 or TRBV6-3 with TRBJ1-5; TCRdb gives TRBD1 as the D gene, but with no DNA this cannot be confirmed. CDR3 size: 14 residues. In germline, CDR1 is MNHEY, CDR2 SVGEGT. This CDR3 reads CASSYRQGGQPQHF.

The chain combines TRBV7-2 with TRBJ2-5. The CDR3 loop spans 13 amino acids. The germline V gene has CDR1 SGHTA and CDR2 FQGNSA. The CDR3 here is CASSLGLRETQYF.

This chain joins TRBV7-9 and TRBJ1-1; TCRdb's D call of TRBD1 is untestable without DNA. Germline V gene sequence: CDR1 SEHNR, CDR2 FQNEAQ (reference sequence). The CDR3 length is 14 residues. The CDR3 sequence is CASRPDRRNTEAFF.

The V call is TRBV27, the J call TRBJ1-5; the D gene TCRdb calls, TRBD1, cannot be checked with no DNA. The germline gives CDR1 MNHEY, CDR2 SMNVEV (reference sequence). CDR3 length equals 16 residues. The CDR3 sequence is CASSLRLTGLNQPQHF.

The chain uses TRBV20-1 and TRBJ2-5; the D call from TCRdb, TRBD2, cannot be confirmed without DNA. This CDR3 spans 17 amino acids. CDR1 is DFQATT, CDR2 SNEGSKA, per germline (reference sequence). CDR3 sequence: CSANLLAIRLTLETQYF.

The rearrangement joins TRBV9 to TRBJ2-7; without DNA, the TCRdb call of TRBD1 cannot be checked. Germline V gene lookup returns CDR1 SGDLS and CDR2 YYNGEE. The CDR3 length is 13 residues. CDR3 loop: CASSGAGFNEQYF.

V usage is TRBV7-3 and J usage is TRBJ2-2; the TCRdb D gene call, TRBD1, has no DNA to confirm it. Germline CDR1 reads SGHTA; CDR2 reads FQGTGA. This CDR3 has 15 amino acids. CDR3 amino acids: CASSTDRAGTGELFF.

The gene calls are TRBV12-3 or TRBV12-4 and TRBJ2-3; the TCRdb call, TRBD1, lacks DNA for checking. This CDR3 region has 16 residues. This CDR3 reads CASSFRGGRSTDTQYF.

The rearrangement uses TRBV3-1 and TRBJ2-5; TCRdb outputs TRBD1, but without DNA this stays unchecked. This CDR3 contains 14 residues. Germline V gives CDR1 LGHDT, CDR2 YNNKEL (reference sequence). CDR3 sequence: CASSHPGQQETQYF.

The chain recombines TRBV29-1 with TRBJ2-5; TCRdb designates TRBD2, a call that cannot be tested without DNA. The length of the CDR3 is 13 residues. Germline V gene lookup returns CDR1 SQVTM and CDR2 ANQGSEA. Here the CDR3 reads CSVAQGGSETQYF.

The CDR3 sequence is CASSLTTSYNEQFF. V is TRBV7-9 and J is TRBJ2-1. This CDR3 is 14 amino acids long. Germline loops: CDR1 SEHNR, CDR2 FQNEAQ (reference sequence).

J is TRBJ1-5 and V is TRBV5-8. The CDR3 has 14 amino acids. Germline loops: CDR1 SGHTS, CDR2 YDEGEE. CDR3 region: CASSLDGSQQPQHF.

This chain's CDR3 is CASSVDPGTTTDTQYF. This chain uses TRBV9 with TRBJ2-3; TCRdb's D call, TRBD1, is unchecked because there is no DNA. The CDR3 loop spans 16 amino acids. The V gene's germline CDR1 is SGDLS and CDR2 YYNGEE.

The V and J genes are TRBV5-5 and TRBJ2-5; the D call of TRBD2 rests on TCRdb alone, since no DNA is present to check it. The CDR3 loop spans 15 amino acids. Germline CDR1 is SGHKS and CDR2 is YYEKEE (reference sequence). CDR3 residues: CASSLAPGPEETQYF.

Here the CDR3 reads CASSSGLRHSTDTQYF. The chain has TRBV7-2 and TRBJ2-3; TCRdb reports TRBD2, a call that lacks DNA to check it against. Germline-derived CDR1 and CDR2 are SGHTA and FQGNSA. CDR3 length: 16 amino acids.